The 8 T cell receptor beta chains reported below all come from one sample, sequenced in a study of T cells in tuberculosis. Sequenced by immunoSEQ multiplex PCR; TCRdb stores in-frame clones only, minus some. This repertoire shows about 30,000 clones, 94% found once; its top ten account for under 9.5%. Sequenced sample: PBMCs. The receptors were sampled from a donor between 10 and 29 years old with latent tuberculosis or without tuberculosis infection.

J is TRBJ2-2 and V is TRBV5-1; D remains ambiguous. The V end was cut by 0 bases, the J end by 3 bases, with 9 bases between. This CDR3 spans 15 amino acids. The V gene's germline CDR1 is SGHRS and CDR2 YFSETQ. The CDR3 spells CASSLGHIYTGELFF. CDR3 sequence (DNA): TGCGCCAGCAGCTTGGGGCATATCTACACCGGGGAGCTGTTTTTT.

V gene TRBV4-2 combines with J gene TRBJ2-5, with 9 bases identical to TRBD2. This CDR3 contains 16 residues. The V segment lost 1 base and the J segment 5 bases; nucleotides outside the gene matches: 8. Per the germline V gene, CDR1 is LGHNA and CDR2 is YNFKEQ. CDR3 bases: TGTGCCAGCAGCCAAGTTCAAGCGGGAGGTCGGGAGACCCAGTACTTC. This codes for CASSQVQAGGRETQYF.

The rearrangement links TRBV29-1 to TRBJ1-5; 10 nucleotides match TRBD1. Germline V gene sequence: CDR1 SQVTM, CDR2 ANQGSEA. There are 13 residues in the CDR3. The CDR3 sequence is CREDRGGNQPQHF. The CDR3 nucleotides read TGCAGGGAGGACAGGGGGGGCAATCAGCCCCAGCATTTT.

The genes are TRBV14 and TRBJ2-7, with D tentatively TRBD1 (6 bases). The CDR3 sequence is 15 residues long. Germline V lookup: CDR1 SGHDN, CDR2 FVKESK. Trimming took off 0 bases at V and 1 base at J, with 10 bases between the two ends. DNA for the CDR3: TGTGCCAGCAGCCAAGACTACAGGGAATCCTACGAGCAGTACTTC. This translates into CASSQDYRESYEQYF.

Written as DNA, the CDR3 is TGTGCCAGCTCACCGGGGACTAGCGGCCTTCTACAGCAGTACTTC. It yields the protein CASSPGTSGLLQQYF. The chain uses TRBV18 and TRBJ2-7; TRBD2 matches at 11 bases. Germline-derived CDR1 and CDR2 are KGHSH and LQKENI. V gave up 3 bases and J gave up 8 bases; unmatched junction bases: 9. The CDR3 loop spans 15 amino acids.

This clone was recorded only once. V gene TRBV30 combines with J gene TRBJ1-4; perhaps TRBD1 as D (5 bases). This CDR3 region has 14 residues. Per the germline V gene, CDR1 is GTSNPN and CDR2 is SVGIG (reference sequence). Trimming removed 4 bases from V and 0 bases from J, with 9 bases in between. For the CDR3, the DNA is TGTGCCTGGACAGGGAAGGCAACTAATGAAAAACTGTTTTTT. It is translated as CAWTGKATNEKLFF.

The J gene is TRBJ2-1, the V gene TRBV19, with TRBD2 matching 7 bases. The V gene end was trimmed by 5 bases and the J gene end by 0 bases; junction bases not matched to a gene: 4. The CDR3 is 15 residues long. CDR1 is LNHDA, CDR2 SQIVND, per germline (reference sequence). The CDR3 protein is CASSPGLTSYNEQFF. The CDR3 nucleotides are TGTGCCAGTAGTCCGGGACTAACCTCCTACAATGAGCAGTTCTTC.

V and J are TRBV28 and TRBJ2-1, with 11 bases identical to TRBD2. V lost 7 bases and J lost 6; bases outside the gene matches: 5. The CDR3 covers 14 residues. Germline assignment: CDR1 MDHEN and CDR2 SYDVKM. CDR3 sequence reads: CASILAGGRNEQFF. In nucleotides, the CDR3 is TGTGCCAGCATATTAGCGGGAGGGCGCAATGAGCAGTTCTTC. Filled out from reference TRBV28 and TRBJ2-1, the complete variable domain reads DVKVTQSSRYLVKRTGEKVFLECVQDMDHENMFWYRQDPGLGLRLIYFSYDVKMKEKGDIPEGYSVSREKKERFSLILESASTNQTSMYLCASILAGGRNEQFFGPGTRLTVL.